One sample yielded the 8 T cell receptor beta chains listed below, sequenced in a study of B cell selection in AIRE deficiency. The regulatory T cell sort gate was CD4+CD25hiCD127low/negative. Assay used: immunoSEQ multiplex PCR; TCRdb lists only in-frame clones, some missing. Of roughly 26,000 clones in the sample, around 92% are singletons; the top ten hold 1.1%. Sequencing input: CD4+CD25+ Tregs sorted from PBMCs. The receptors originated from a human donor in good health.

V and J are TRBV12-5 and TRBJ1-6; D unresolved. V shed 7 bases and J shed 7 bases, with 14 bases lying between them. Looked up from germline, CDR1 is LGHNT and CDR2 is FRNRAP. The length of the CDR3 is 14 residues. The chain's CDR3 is CASARQRQNSPLHF. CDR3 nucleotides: TGTGCTAGTGCCCGGCAACGGCAAAATTCACCCCTCCACTTT.

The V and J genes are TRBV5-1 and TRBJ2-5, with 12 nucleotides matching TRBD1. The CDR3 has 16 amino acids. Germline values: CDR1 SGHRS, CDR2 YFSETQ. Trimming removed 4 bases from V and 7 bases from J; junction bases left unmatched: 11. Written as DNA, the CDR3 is TGCGCCAGCAGCGGAGCGGGACAGGGGGCGTTCGTGACCCAGTACTTC. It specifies CASSGAGQGAFVTQYF.

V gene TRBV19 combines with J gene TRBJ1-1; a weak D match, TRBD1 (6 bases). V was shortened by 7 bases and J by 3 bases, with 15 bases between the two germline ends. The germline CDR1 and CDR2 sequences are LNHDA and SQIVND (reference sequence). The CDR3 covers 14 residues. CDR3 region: CASNPPGGHTEAFF. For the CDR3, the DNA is TGTGCCAGTAACCCTCCGGGGGGGCACACTGAAGCTTTCTTT.

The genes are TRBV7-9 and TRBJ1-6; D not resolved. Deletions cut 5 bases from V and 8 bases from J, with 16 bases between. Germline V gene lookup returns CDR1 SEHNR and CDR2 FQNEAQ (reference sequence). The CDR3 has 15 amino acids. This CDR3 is CASSPGSRRDSPLHF. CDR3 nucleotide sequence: TGTGCCAGCAGCCCCGGGTCCCGGAGGGATTCACCCCTCCACTTT.

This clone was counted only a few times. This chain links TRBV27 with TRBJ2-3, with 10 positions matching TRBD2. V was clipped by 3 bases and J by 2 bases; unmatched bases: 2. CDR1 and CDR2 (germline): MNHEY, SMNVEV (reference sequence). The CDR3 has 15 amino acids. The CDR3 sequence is CASSFGTSDTDTQYF. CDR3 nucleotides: TGTGCCAGCAGTTTCGGGACTAGCGACACAGATACGCAGTATTTT.

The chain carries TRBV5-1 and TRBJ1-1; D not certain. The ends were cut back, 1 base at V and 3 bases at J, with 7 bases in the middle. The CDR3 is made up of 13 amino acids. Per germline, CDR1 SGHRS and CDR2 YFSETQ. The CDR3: CASSLLPDTEAFF. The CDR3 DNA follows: TGCGCCAGCAGCTTGTTGCCAGACACTGAAGCTTTCTTT.

The CDR3: CASSQGQGGRKETQYF. The CDR3 nucleotides read TGTGCCAGCAGCCAAGGGCAAGGTGGGCGAAAAGAGACCCAGTACTTC. The chain is built from TRBV4-2 and TRBJ2-5; D call uncertain. Trimming shortened V by 1 base and J by 3 bases, and 15 bases separated the two germline ends. The CDR3 contains 16 residues. The germline V gene has CDR1 LGHNA and CDR2 YNFKEQ.

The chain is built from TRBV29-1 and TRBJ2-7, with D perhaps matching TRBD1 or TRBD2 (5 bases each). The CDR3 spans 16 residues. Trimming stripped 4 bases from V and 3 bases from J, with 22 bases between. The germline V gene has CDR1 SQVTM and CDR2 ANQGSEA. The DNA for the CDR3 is TGCAGCGTTGTAGAGGGACGGCTGTTGGATGGCTACGAGCAGTACTTC. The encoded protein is CSVVEGRLLDGYEQYF.